This T cell receptor beta chain was identified in a study of blood T cells in healthy people across ages. Study outcomes and limitations: Diversity was higher, and naive CD4+ cells more numerous, in long-lived donors than in aged donors.

This clonotype was detected a few times. Antigen unknown. A J-beta primer mix and a sample-barcoded 5' primer were used in a second PCR of about 7 to 11 cycles. All samples gave at least 2.5 million CDR3-containing paired-end reads. TCRdb recomputed calls from the 5' RACE reads with MiXCR, one row per CDR3 protein. The sample lists about 640,000 distinct CDR3 sequences, roughly 58% seen once, with 30% to 45% in the top ten. The sequenced sample was blood. This TCR derives from a man aged 55 to 70 in good health.

The CDR3 nucleotides are TGTGCCAGCAGGGCCGGGACAGGGATCGAGACCCAGTACTTC. Residues: CASRAGTGIETQYF. The V gene is TRBV12-3 or TRBV12-4, the J gene TRBJ2-5; 9 bases fit TRBD1. The CDR3 runs 14 residues. V trimming: 6 bases; J trimming: 5 bases; junction bases outside the gene matches: 7.